The 10 T cell receptor beta chains presented below share a single source sample, sequenced in a study of PD-L1 blockade in urothelial cancer. This table comes from immunoSEQ multiplex PCR, and its TCRdb copy is limited to in-frame clones, with some not included. The sample includes approximately 38,000 clones, roughly 89% of them seen just once. Specimen: PBMCs, collected around atezolizumab (anti-PD-L1) treatment. These receptors were obtained from a man aged 55 to 69 with urothelial cancer.

In nucleotides, the CDR3 is TGTGCCAGCTCCGGGACAGCCGACACAGATACGCAGTATTTT. Its protein is CASSGTADTDTQYF. The rearrangement links TRBV6-1 to TRBJ2-3, with TRBD1 identical over 7 bases. The CDR3 is 14 residues long. The V and J ends lost 8 bases and 2 bases, in that order; junction bases with no gene match: 7. Per germline, CDR1 MNHNS and CDR2 SASEGT.

V usage is TRBV11-3 and J usage is TRBJ2-1, with 8 bases aligning to TRBD2. The CDR3 is 16 residues long. After removal of 3 bases from V and 4 bases from J, the junction contained 8 bases not matched to a gene. Germline V gene lookup returns CDR1 SGHNT and CDR2 YENEEA. The CDR3 DNA is TGTGCCAGCAGCTTGGGGGGTAGCGGGATGTACAATGAGCAGTTCTTC. It is translated as CASSLGGSGMYNEQFF.

V is TRBV11-3 and J is TRBJ2-4, with D possibly matching TRBD2 (5 bases). Germline V gene lookup returns CDR1 SGHNT and CDR2 YENEEA. The CDR3 spans 13 residues. The V end was cut by 0 bases, the J end by 6 bases, with 6 bases between. The CDR3 bases are TGTGCCAGCAGCTTAGATGAGGGAAACATTCAGTACTTC. This translates into CASSLDEGNIQYF.

The genes are TRBV6-6 and TRBJ2-1, with no clear D. V gave up 6 bases and J gave up 7 bases, with 7 bases separating them. CDR3 length equals 11 residues. Germline CDR1 is MNHNY and CDR2 is SVGAGI (reference sequence). The CDR3 DNA sequence: TGTGCCAGCAGACGCCTAAATGAGCAGTTCTTC. Amino acid sequence: CASRRLNEQFF.

The CDR3: CASSLYVDYGYTF. The CDR3 DNA sequence: TGTGCCAGCAGTCTCTATGTGGACTATGGCTACACCTTC. The V and J genes are TRBV28 and TRBJ1-2; D call uncertain. V was trimmed by 5 bases and J by 3 bases, leaving 10 bases between them. This CDR3 is 13 amino acids long. In germline, CDR1 is MDHEN, CDR2 SYDVKM.

This clone has more than one count but fewer than ten. The chain employs TRBV11-1 and TRBJ2-5; tentatively, D is TRBD2 (5 bases). CDR1 SGHAT and CDR2 FQDESV come from the germline V gene (reference sequence). The CDR3 has 14 amino acids. V was pared by 5 bases and J by 5 bases, with 15 bases between. CDR3 protein: CASSARSWEETQYF. DNA for the CDR3: TGTGCCAGCAGCGCGAGAAGTTGGGAGGAGACCCAGTACTTC.

The V and J genes are TRBV5-1 and TRBJ2-2, with D possibly TRBD2 on 5 matching bases. The V end was cut by 2 bases, the J end by 5 bases, with 7 bases between. Germline assignment: CDR1 SGHRS and CDR2 YFSETQ. This CDR3 is built from 13 residues. The CDR3, as DNA: TGCGCCAGCAGCTTAGCGGAGACCGGGGAGCTGTTTTTT. It specifies CASSLAETGELFF.

This clone was observed a handful of times. V is TRBV2 and J is TRBJ1-6; D is undetermined. V lost 0 bases and J 8 bases, leaving 14 bases between the germline ends. CDR1 is SNHLY and CDR2 is FYNNEI in the germline V gene. The CDR3 length is 16 residues. The DNA of the CDR3 is TGTGCCAGCAGTGAAGCGCTAGGGAGGAGATATTCACCCCTCCACTTT. Translating gives CASSEALGRRYSPLHF. The full variable domain, in which reference TRBV2 and TRBJ1-6 provide the parts outside the CDR3, is EPEVTQTPSHQVTQMGQEVILRCVPISNHLYFYWYRQILGQKVEFLVSFYNNEISEKSEIFDDQFSVERPDGSNFTLKIRSTKLEDSAMYFCASSEALGRRYSPLHFGNGTRLTVT.

The chain links TRBV11-2 to TRBJ1-1; 9 positions agree with TRBD1. Trimming took 4 bases from V and 11 from J; bases not matched to a gene: 11. The CDR3 consists of 14 residues. Looked up from germline, CDR1 is SGHAT and CDR2 is FQNNGV. In DNA, the CDR3 is TGTGCCAGCAGCTCAGGGACAGGGTTTGCATTGGCTTTCTTT. Translating gives CASSSGTGFALAFF.

This clone was picked up a small number of times. The gene calls are TRBV15 and TRBJ1-2; possible D gene TRBD1, 6 bases. There are 14 residues in the CDR3. Germline CDR1 is LNHNV and CDR2 is YYDKDF (reference sequence). Trimming shortened V by 4 bases and J by 5 bases, and 14 bases separated the two germline ends. The CDR3, as DNA: TGTGCCACCAGCATCGACCAGGGGCAATATGGCTACACCTTC. As protein: CATSIDQGQYGYTF.